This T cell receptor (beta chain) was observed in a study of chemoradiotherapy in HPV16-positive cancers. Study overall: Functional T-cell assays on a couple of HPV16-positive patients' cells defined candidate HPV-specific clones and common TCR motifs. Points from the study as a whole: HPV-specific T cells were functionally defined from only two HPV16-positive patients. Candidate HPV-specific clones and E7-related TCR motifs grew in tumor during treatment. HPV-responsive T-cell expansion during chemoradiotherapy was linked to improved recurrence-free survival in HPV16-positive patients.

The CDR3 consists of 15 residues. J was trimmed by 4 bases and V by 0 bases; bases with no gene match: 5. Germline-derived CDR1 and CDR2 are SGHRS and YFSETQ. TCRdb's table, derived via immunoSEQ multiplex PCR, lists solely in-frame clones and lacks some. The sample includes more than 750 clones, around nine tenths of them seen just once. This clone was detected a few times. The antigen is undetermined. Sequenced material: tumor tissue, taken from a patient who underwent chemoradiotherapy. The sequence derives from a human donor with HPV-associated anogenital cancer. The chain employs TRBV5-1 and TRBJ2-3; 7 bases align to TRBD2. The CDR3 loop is CASSLGLAASDTQYF. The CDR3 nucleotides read TGCGCCAGCAGCTTGGGACTAGCCGCATCAGATACGCAGTATTTT.